Sequencing of this T cell receptor (beta chain) was carried out in a study of control samples from healthy donors and cancer patients (dated by TCRdb to about 2020). The method was the immunoSEQ multiplex PCR assay. TCRdb stores this immuneACCESS table with in-frame sequences only. Part of the clones is absent; in the studies checked, under half of the shortfall reflects unresolved V genes, and no reason is known for the rest. The sample profile shows about 180,000 clones; 90% of them were found once. Of the sample, about 1.4% is held by the ten largest clones. For this clone: This receptor's antigen is unknown. Nothing much larger sits one base from this clone, and base qualities are not available.

Trimming costs V 4 bases and J 2 bases, and their ends lie 4 bases apart. The CDR3 holds 12 amino acids from the cysteine to the phenylalanine. The read is trimmed to its CDR3 DNA, 36 bases read in frame from base 1. Per the germline V gene, KGHDR is the CDR1 and SFDVKD is the CDR2. What was sequenced was blood. Recombination linked TRBV24-1 to TRBJ1-2; the D gene remains uncertain. The source of this sequence is a woman aged 45-65 years in good health. The CDR3 sequence is CATSDSNYGYTF. The nucleotide sequence reads as follows: TGTGCCACCAGTGACTCGAACTATGGCTACACCTTC.